The rows below give T cell receptor beta chains drawn from one sample of a study of T cell responses to AZD1222 COVID-19 vaccine. Only in-frame clones appear in the TCRdb table, and some are missing; sequencing was by immunoSEQ multiplex PCR. The sample lists 95,000 to 100,000 clones; about 90% were seen once. Material: peripheral blood, obtained on day 0 of AZD1222 vaccination. These receptors all stem from an adult in good health. CDR3s include the opening cysteine and the closing phenylalanine or tryptophan. D genes are given only for firm matches. Not every row has a clone size; where given, it reads once, few, many or a size class.

V gene: TRBV15
J gene: TRBJ1-5
D gene: .
clone size: .
CDR3 protein: CATSSQPSNQPQHF
CDR3 DNA: TGTGCCACCTCATCCCAGCCTAGCAATCAGCCCCAGCATTTT

V gene: TRBV27
J gene: TRBJ2-7
D gene: .
clone size: .
CDR3 protein: CASSLSQAGGGRSYEQYF
CDR3 DNA: TGTGCCAGCAGTTTATCACAGGCCGGTGGGGGTCGCTCCTACGAGCAGTACTTC

V gene: TRBV6-5
J gene: TRBJ1-2
D gene: .
clone size: .
CDR3 protein: CASSYTTVNYGYTF
CDR3 DNA: TGTGCCAGCAGTTACACGACAGTTAACTATGGCTACACCTTC

V gene: TRBV3-1/TRBV3-2
J gene: TRBJ1-6
D gene: .
clone size: few
CDR3 protein: CASHRVGSPLHF
CDR3 DNA: TGTGCCAGCCACCGCGTCGGTTCACCCCTCCACTTT

V gene: TRBV5-1
J gene: TRBJ1-1
D gene: .
clone size: .
CDR3 protein: CASSPDGHLNTEAFF
CDR3 DNA: TGCGCCAGCAGCCCGGACGGACACCTGAACACTGAAGCTTTCTTT

V gene: TRBV19
J gene: TRBJ2-2
D gene: .
clone size: .
CDR3 protein: CASSMWGKTGELFF
CDR3 DNA: TGTGCCAGTAGTATGTGGGGTAAAACCGGGGAGCTGTTTTTT

V gene: TRBV6-1
J gene: TRBJ1-5
D gene: .
clone size: few
CDR3 protein: CASSEYRGRGNQPQHF
CDR3 DNA: TGTGCCAGCAGTGAATATCGGGGCAGGGGCAATCAGCCCCAGCATTTT

V gene: TRBV5-1
J gene: TRBJ2-1
D gene: TRBD2
clone size: .
CDR3 protein: CASSPSTSGTYNEQFF
CDR3 DNA: TGCGCCAGCAGCCCAAGTACTAGCGGGACCTACAATGAGCAGTTCTTC

V gene: TRBV2
J gene: TRBJ1-1
D gene: .
clone size: .
CDR3 protein: CASIGGTANTEAFF
CDR3 DNA: TGTGCCAGCATTGGCGGGACCGCGAACACTGAAGCTTTCTTT

V gene: TRBV11-2
J gene: TRBJ2-7
D gene: TRBD2
clone size: .
CDR3 protein: CASSLGSSGYEQYF
CDR3 DNA: TGTGCCAGCAGCTTAGGGTCTAGCGGCTACGAGCAGTACTTC

V gene: TRBV5-1
J gene: TRBJ1-2
D gene: TRBD1
clone size: .
CDR3 protein: CASSSGTDGTIGYTF
CDR3 DNA: TGCGCCAGCAGCTCTGGGACAGATGGAACTATAGGCTACACCTTC

V gene: TRBV7-9
J gene: TRBJ2-5
D gene: .
clone size: .
CDR3 protein: CASSPTGSAETQYF
CDR3 DNA: TGTGCCAGCAGCCCTACAGGAAGCGCGGAGACCCAGTACTTC

V gene: TRBV30
J gene: TRBJ1-2
D gene: TRBD1
clone size: .
CDR3 protein: CAWRPPGGANYGYTF
CDR3 DNA: TGTGCCTGGAGACCCCCAGGGGGCGCGAACTATGGCTACACCTTC

V gene: TRBV20-1
J gene: TRBJ2-1
D gene: .
clone size: .
CDR3 protein: CSAGRRNEQFF
CDR3 DNA: TGCAGTGCCGGACGGCGTAATGAGCAGTTCTTC

V gene: TRBV27
J gene: TRBJ2-6
D gene: .
clone size: .
CDR3 protein: CASRTPSSGANVLTF
CDR3 DNA: TGTGCCAGCCGGACACCTTCTTCTGGGGCCAACGTCCTGACTTTC

V gene: TRBV7-2
J gene: TRBJ2-1
D gene: TRBD2
clone size: few
CDR3 protein: CASSLASGPQNEQFF
CDR3 DNA: TGTGCCAGCAGCTTAGCTAGCGGGCCTCAAAATGAGCAGTTCTTC

V gene: TRBV11-2
J gene: TRBJ2-7
D gene: .
clone size: .
CDR3 protein: CASSLDVWRVYEQYF
CDR3 DNA: TGTGCCAGCAGCTTAGATGTCTGGCGGGTCTACGAGCAGTACTTC

V gene: TRBV13
J gene: TRBJ2-7
D gene: TRBD2
clone size: .
CDR3 protein: CASSPPPTSVPYEQYF
CDR3 DNA: TGTGCCAGCAGCCCCCCCCCGACTAGCGTCCCCTACGAGCAGTACTTC

V gene: TRBV7-9
J gene: TRBJ2-7
D gene: .
clone size: .
CDR3 protein: CASSAKPGEQYF
CDR3 DNA: TGTGCCAGCAGCGCCAAGCCTGGCGAGCAGTACTTC

V gene: TRBV5-1
J gene: TRBJ2-2
D gene: TRBD2
clone size: .
CDR3 protein: CASTQGLAGHTGELFF
CDR3 DNA: TGCGCCAGCACCCAGGGACTAGCGGGCCACACCGGGGAGCTGTTTTTT

V gene: TRBV4-2
J gene: TRBJ2-1
D gene: TRBD1
clone size: .
CDR3 protein: CASSLRDSSYNEQFF
CDR3 DNA: TGTGCCAGCAGCCTCCGGGACAGCTCCTACAATGAGCAGTTCTTC

V gene: TRBV6-5
J gene: TRBJ2-1
D gene: .
clone size: .
CDR3 protein: CASSYLPRDTNNEQFF
CDR3 DNA: TGTGCCAGCAGTTACCTACCGCGGGACACGAACAATGAGCAGTTCTTC

V gene: TRBV28
J gene: TRBJ1-4
D gene: .
clone size: .
CDR3 protein: CASRRTTNEKLFF
CDR3 DNA: TGTGCCAGCAGACGTACAACTAATGAAAAACTGTTTTTT

V gene: TRBV6-5
J gene: TRBJ1-2
D gene: TRBD1
clone size: .
CDR3 protein: CASSYGQGNYGYTF
CDR3 DNA: TGTGCCAGCAGTTACGGACAGGGGAACTATGGCTACACCTTC

V gene: TRBV9
J gene: TRBJ2-1
D gene: .
clone size: .
CDR3 protein: CASSVSPGNEQFF
CDR3 DNA: TGTGCCAGCAGCGTATCGCCAGGGAATGAGCAGTTCTTC

V gene: TRBV15
J gene: TRBJ2-1
D gene: .
clone size: .
CDR3 protein: CATSRGFGPTEQFF
CDR3 DNA: TGTGCCACCAGCAGAGGGTTTGGCCCAACCGAGCAGTTCTTC

V gene: TRBV5-1
J gene: TRBJ2-2
D gene: TRBD2
clone size: .
CDR3 protein: CASSLDGGSGVNTGELFF
CDR3 DNA: TGCGCCAGCAGCTTGGATGGCGGGAGCGGGGTGAACACCGGGGAGCTGTTTTTT